The rows below give T cell receptor beta chains drawn from one sample of a study of neoadjuvant anti-PD-1 for oral cavity cancer. This table comes from immunoSEQ multiplex PCR, and its TCRdb copy is limited to in-frame clones, with some not included. The table shows around 7,500 clones, with about three fifths occurring only once. The sample consisted of PBMCs, taken after nivolumab (anti-PD-1) treatment. The origin of the receptors is a person between 35 and 79 years old with oral cavity squamous cell carcinoma. Each CDR3 is given with its conserved first and last residue. A D gene is named only where the DNA matches it firmly. Not every row has a clone size; where given, it reads once, few, many or a size class.

V,length,size,D,J,CDR3,DNA
TRBV7-2,15,-,TRBD1,TRBJ2-1,CASSSGTGANNEQFF,TGTGCCAGCAGCTCAGGGACAGGGGCGAACAATGAGCAGTTCTTC
TRBV7-6,16,few,-,TRBJ2-2,CASSLQAGRNTGELFF,TGTGCCAGCAGCTTACAGGCGGGGCGGAACACCGGGGAGCTGTTTTTT
TRBV9,14,few,-,TRBJ2-5,CASSVPDSQETQYF,TGTGCCAGCAGCGTACCGGACAGCCAAGAGACCCAGTACTTC
TRBV27,16,-,TRBD2,TRBJ2-2,CASSSRRAGGFGELFF,TGTGCCAGCAGTTCCCGGAGAGCGGGGGGTTTCGGGGAGCTGTTTTTT
TRBV9,13,once,-,TRBJ2-3,CASSADVPDTQYF,TGTGCCAGCAGCGCGGACGTACCAGATACGCAGTATTTT
TRBV19,17,-,TRBD2,TRBJ2-5,CASSIRGLAGGGETQYF,TGTGCCAGTAGTATTAGGGGACTAGCGGGGGGCGGAGAGACCCAGTACTTC
TRBV19,15,few,TRBD1,TRBJ1-5,CASKQTGTSNQPQHF,TGTGCCAGTAAGCAGACAGGGACTAGCAATCAGCCCCAGCATTTT
TRBV10-3,18,-,-,TRBJ1-2,CAISTLPPEVGDHYGYTF,TGTGCCATCAGCACACTTCCACCGGAGGTCGGGGACCACTATGGCTACACCTTC
TRBV6-4,14,-,TRBD1,TRBJ2-2,CASSGTGETGELFF,TGTGCCAGCAGTGGAACAGGGGAAACCGGGGAGCTGTTTTTT
TRBV5-4,13,-,TRBD1,TRBJ1-1,CASTGQGNTEAFF,TGTGCCAGCACCGGACAGGGGAACACTGAAGCTTTCTTT
TRBV7-6,19,few,-,TRBJ1-5,CASSLADGLGREGNQPQHF,TGTGCCAGCAGCTTAGCAGACGGGCTTGGCAGGGAGGGCAATCAGCCCCAGCATTTT
TRBV4-2,13,-,-,TRBJ2-7,CASSLGGSREQYF,TGTGCCAGCAGCTTGGGGGGATCCCGGGAGCAGTACTTC
TRBV15,15,once,-,TRBJ2-7,CATSRDYALSYEQYF,TGTGCCACCAGCAGAGATTACGCACTCTCCTACGAGCAGTACTTC
TRBV6-5,14,once,TRBD2,TRBJ2-3,CASSYGTGGNTQYF,TGTGCCAGCAGTTACGGGACGGGGGGGAACACGCAGTATTTT
TRBV27,15,-,-,TRBJ1-2,CASSSFRFGNYGYTF,TGTGCCAGCAGTTCGTTCAGGTTTGGAAACTATGGCTACACCTTC
TRBV4-2,17,once,TRBD2,TRBJ2-1,CASSREGPSGAEAEQFF,TGTGCCAGCAGCCGCGAGGGGCCTAGCGGGGCAGAGGCTGAGCAGTTCTTC
TRBV2,12,few,-,TRBJ2-7,CASARGSYEQYF,TGTGCCAGCGCTAGGGGTAGCTACGAGCAGTACTTC
TRBV4-3,14,-,TRBD1,TRBJ1-2,CASSQEGQGYGYTF,TGCGCCAGCAGCCAAGAGGGACAGGGATATGGCTACACCTTC
TRBV27,15,-,-,TRBJ2-3,CASSWSGRSTDTQYF,TGTGCCAGCAGTTGGTCGGGCAGGAGCACAGATACGCAGTATTTT
TRBV4-2,17,-,-,TRBJ1-6,CASSQTKGPSYNSPLHF,TGTGCCAGCAGCCAAACTAAAGGACCGAGCTATAATTCACCCCTCCACTTT
TRBV28,13,few,TRBD1,TRBJ1-2,CAIWTGNRYGYTF,TGTGCCATCTGGACAGGGAATCGCTATGGCTACACCTTC
TRBV7-3,14,few,TRBD2,TRBJ2-3,CASSSGTSGVAQYF,TGTGCCAGCAGCTCCGGGACTAGCGGGGTGGCGCAGTATTTT
TRBV19,15,few,-,TRBJ2-4,CASSIDQGTKNIQYF,TGTGCCAGTAGTATAGACCAGGGTACCAAAAACATTCAGTACTTC
TRBV5-6,14,few,-,TRBJ2-3,CASSLAGLKDTQYF,TGTGCCAGCAGCTTGGCGGGGTTGAAAGATACGCAGTATTTT
TRBV2,12,-,-,TRBJ2-2,CASRENTGELFF,TGTGCCAGCAGAGAGAACACCGGGGAGCTGTTTTTT
TRBV10-3,13,-,-,TRBJ1-3,CAISESSGNTIYF,TGTGCCATCAGTGAGTCCTCAGGAAACACCATATATTTT
TRBV14,15,few,-,TRBJ1-1,CASSRKLTALTEAFF,TGTGCCAGCAGCCGAAAACTGACAGCACTCACTGAAGCTTTCTTT
TRBV6-1,12,-,-,TRBJ1-4,CASSEVREELFF,TGTGCCAGCAGTGAGGTGAGGGAGGAACTGTTTTTT
TRBV6-1,13,once,-,TRBJ1-1,CASSGSQHTEAFF,TGTGCCAGCAGTGGGTCCCAACACACTGAAGCTTTCTTT
TRBV6-4,15,few,-,TRBJ2-6,CASSDSSSGANVLTF,TGTGCCAGCAGTGACTCTTCTTCTGGGGCCAACGTCCTGACTTTC
TRBV2,12,-,-,TRBJ2-2,CASRYHTGELFF,TGTGCCAGCAGGTATCACACCGGGGAGCTGTTTTTT
TRBV4-3,16,few,TRBD1,TRBJ1-1,CASSHVTGTGNTEAFF,TGCGCCAGCAGCCACGTAACCGGGACAGGGAATACTGAAGCTTTCTTT
TRBV4-3,16,few,-,TRBJ1-1,CASSRGLQGRDTEAFF,TGCGCCAGCAGCCGAGGCCTACAAGGCAGGGACACTGAAGCTTTCTTT
TRBV7-9,12,-,-,TRBJ1-3,CASSPGGNTIYF,TGTGCCAGCAGCCCAGGGGGAAACACCATATATTTT
TRBV5-6,11,-,-,TRBJ2-7,CASNYGYEQYF,TGTGCCAGCAACTACGGCTACGAGCAGTACTTC
TRBV11-2,14,-,-,TRBJ1-1,CASSAPRGNAEAFF,TGTGCCAGCAGCGCGCCCAGGGGAAACGCTGAAGCTTTCTTT
TRBV6-5,12,-,-,TRBJ2-7,CASWTETYEQYF,TGTGCCAGTTGGACAGAAACCTACGAGCAGTACTTC
TRBV7-6,15,-,-,TRBJ2-3,CASSTPGGGADTQYF,TGTGCCAGCAGCACCCCCGGGGGAGGCGCAGATACGCAGTATTTT
TRBV6-5,14,-,-,TRBJ1-1,CASSLGGAGTEAFF,TGTGCCAGCAGTTTGGGTGGGGCTGGTACTGAAGCTTTCTTT
TRBV11-2,11,-,-,TRBJ2-5,CASSLGETQYF,TGTGCCAGCAGCTTAGGGGAGACCCAGTACTTC
TRBV5-1,13,-,-,TRBJ2-7,CASSLAGTHEQYF,TGCGCCAGCAGCTTGGCCGGGACCCACGAGCAGTACTTC
TRBV4-1,18,-,TRBD1,TRBJ2-3,CASSQDQTGGGVTDTQYF,TGCGCCAGCAGCCAAGATCAGACAGGGGGCGGTGTGACAGATACGCAGTATTTT
TRBV7-8,14,few,-,TRBJ1-2,CASSLGVRDYGYTF,TGTGCCAGCAGCCTAGGAGTCCGGGACTATGGCTACACCTTC
TRBV9,15,-,-,TRBJ2-3,CASSVGAGNADTQYF,TGTGCCAGCAGCGTAGGGGCGGGAAACGCAGATACGCAGTATTTT
TRBV9,18,-,-,TRBJ1-3,CASSSRSLGTVTGNTIYF,TGTGCCAGCAGCTCCCGTAGCCTGGGGACTGTTACTGGAAACACCATATATTTT
TRBV4-2,16,few,TRBD1,TRBJ1-4,CASSQEEGQGHEKLFF,TGTGCCAGCAGCCAAGAGGAGGGACAGGGACATGAAAAACTGTTTTTT
TRBV6-6,13,-,TRBD1,TRBJ1-4,CAARGPTNEKLFF,TGTGCCGCGAGGGGGCCCACTAATGAAAAACTGTTTTTT
TRBV6-6,13,-,-,TRBJ2-2,CASKGAGTGELFF,TGTGCCAGCAAGGGGGCGGGGACCGGGGAGCTGTTTTTT
TRBV12-1,14,-,-,TRBJ1-2,CASSFVQGRYGYTF,TGTGCCAGCAGCTTTGTTCAGGGAAGGTATGGCTACACCTTC
TRBV6-5,15,few,-,TRBJ1-2,CASSSSPTAGYGYTF,TGTGCCAGCAGTTCCTCTCCGACAGCCGGCTATGGCTACACCTTC